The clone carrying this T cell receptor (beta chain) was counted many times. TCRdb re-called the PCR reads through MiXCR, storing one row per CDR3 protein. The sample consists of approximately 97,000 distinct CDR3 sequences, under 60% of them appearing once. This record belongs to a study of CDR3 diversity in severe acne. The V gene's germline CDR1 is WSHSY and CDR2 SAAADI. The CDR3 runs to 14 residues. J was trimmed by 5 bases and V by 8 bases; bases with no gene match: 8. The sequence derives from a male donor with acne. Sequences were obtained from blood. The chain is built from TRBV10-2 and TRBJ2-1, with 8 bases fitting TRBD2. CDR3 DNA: TGCGCCAGCTCCACTAGCGGTCCAAACAATGAGCAGTTCTTC. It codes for CASSTSGPNNEQFF.